Listed below are T cell receptor beta chains from one sample, sequenced in a study of control samples from healthy donors and cancer patients. Some clones are missing from TCRdb's copy, which holds only in-frame ones; the method was immunoSEQ multiplex PCR. The data contain around 100,000 clones, about 90% of them singletons. Sequencing was done on a sample of blood. These receptors were collected from a woman aged 18-35 years in good health. Both conserved end residues are part of each CDR3. A D gene is named only where the DNA matches it firmly. Clone size is not always given. Where it is, it says once, few, many or a class for expanded clones.

size: once
J: TRBJ2-1
V: TRBV19
D: NA
DNA: TGTGCCAGTAGTATGAGCGACAAAAGAAGGGGCAATGAGCAGTTCTTC
CDR3: CASSMSDKRRGNEQFF

size: few
J: TRBJ2-7
V: TRBV29-1
D: NA
DNA: TGCAGCGTTGTACACAGAGCCACCTACGAGCAGTACTTC
CDR3: CSVVHRATYEQYF

size: NA
J: TRBJ1-1
V: TRBV7-6
D: NA
DNA: TGTGCCAGCAGCTTAGGGGGGTGGGAGTACACTGAAGCTTTCTTT
CDR3: CASSLGGWEYTEAFF

size: NA
J: TRBJ2-6
V: TRBV5-6
D: TRBD1
DNA: TGTGCCAGCAGCACCGGGACAGGGGGCTCTGGGGCCAACGTCCTGACTTTC
CDR3: CASSTGTGGSGANVLTF

size: NA
J: TRBJ2-7
V: TRBV6-2/TRBV6-3
D: TRBD2
DNA: TGTGCCAGCATCCCCGGGACTAGCGGGGGCTACGAGCAGTACTTC
CDR3: CASIPGTSGGYEQYF

size: once
J: TRBJ2-7
V: TRBV19
D: NA
DNA: TGTGCCAGTAGTATAGTTCAGGGGCCATACTACGAGCAGTACTTC
CDR3: CASSIVQGPYYEQYF

size: NA
J: TRBJ2-3
V: TRBV15
D: TRBD2
DNA: TGTGCCACCAGCGACCTCGGGGGGACGCAGTATTTT
CDR3: CATSDLGGTQYF

size: NA
J: TRBJ2-1
V: TRBV6-1
D: TRBD1
DNA: TGTGCCAGCAGTGCCTCCGGGACAGGGGGCGATTACAATGAGCAGTTCTTC
CDR3: CASSASGTGGDYNEQFF

size: NA
J: TRBJ2-1
V: TRBV19
D: TRBD1
DNA: TGTGCCAGTAGTAGAGACAGGGGGTTCTACAATGAGCAGTTCTTC
CDR3: CASSRDRGFYNEQFF

size: NA
J: TRBJ2-7
V: TRBV14
D: NA
DNA: TGTGCCAGCAGCCAAGGTCCAGGGATCTACGAGCAGTACTTC
CDR3: CASSQGPGIYEQYF

size: NA
J: TRBJ2-1
V: TRBV12-5
D: NA
DNA: TGTGCTAGTGGGCACAATGAGCAGTTCTTC
CDR3: CASGHNEQFF

size: NA
J: TRBJ2-5
V: TRBV5-4
D: NA
DNA: TGTGCCAGCAGCTTGGAGCTTGAAGAGACCCAGTACTTC
CDR3: CASSLELEETQYF

size: NA
J: TRBJ1-1
V: TRBV3-1/TRBV3-2
D: NA
DNA: TGTGCCAGCAGCCAAAGGGTGCTGAACACTGAAGCTTTCTTT
CDR3: CASSQRVLNTEAFF

size: NA
J: TRBJ2-2
V: TRBV24-1
D: TRBD1
DNA: TGTGCCACCAGTTCACTCACAGGGGACACCGGGGAGCTGTTTTTT
CDR3: CATSSLTGDTGELFF

size: NA
J: TRBJ1-1
V: TRBV6-5
D: TRBD1
DNA: TGTGCCAGCAGTACAGGACAGGGGGTCGGCACTGAAGCTTTCTTT
CDR3: CASSTGQGVGTEAFF

size: NA
J: TRBJ1-1
V: TRBV29-1
D: NA
DNA: TGCAGCGTTGCAAAGGGAAACTTGAACACTGAAGCTTTCTTT
CDR3: CSVAKGNLNTEAFF

size: few
J: TRBJ2-7
V: TRBV10-1
D: TRBD1
DNA: TGCGCCAGCTCCAGGGGGTACTCCTACGAGCAGTACTTC
CDR3: CASSRGYSYEQYF

size: NA
J: TRBJ1-4
V: TRBV2
D: TRBD1
DNA: TGTGCCAGCAGTGAAGAAGGGACAGGGATGAAAAAACTGTTTTTT
CDR3: CASSEEGTGMKKLFF

size: NA
J: TRBJ1-5
V: TRBV6-1
D: NA
DNA: TGTGCCAGCAGTGATGGTCAGCCCCAGCATTTT
CDR3: CASSDGQPQHF

size: NA
J: TRBJ2-7
V: TRBV15
D: NA
DNA: TGTGCCACCAGCAGTCTAGACTCCTACGAGCAGTACTTC
CDR3: CATSSLDSYEQYF

size: once
J: TRBJ2-6
V: TRBV11-3
D: NA
DNA: TGTGCCAGCAGCTTGGGGACTGCCTCTTCTGCCAACGTCCTGACTTTC
CDR3: CASSLGTASSANVLTF

size: NA
J: TRBJ1-5
V: TRBV28
D: NA
DNA: TGTGCCAGCAGTTTACTGGCCACCATGGAGTCCCAGCATTTT
CDR3: CASSLLATMESQHF

size: once
J: TRBJ2-1
V: TRBV27
D: TRBD2
DNA: TGTGCCAGCAGGAGGGATCCCAGCGGGGGGTCCTACAATGAGCAGTTCTTC
CDR3: CASRRDPSGGSYNEQFF

size: NA
J: TRBJ2-5
V: TRBV5-4
D: TRBD2
DNA: TGTGCCAGCAGCTTAGGGGGACTAGCGGGAGAGACCCAGTACTTC
CDR3: CASSLGGLAGETQYF

size: NA
J: TRBJ2-7
V: TRBV7-9
D: TRBD2
DNA: TGTGCCAGCAGCGAAGCGGGGGTCGAGCAGTACTTC
CDR3: CASSEAGVEQYF

size: NA
J: TRBJ2-3
V: TRBV7-6
D: NA
DNA: TGTGCCAGCAGCTTATGGTTGAGGGCAGATACGCAGTATTTT
CDR3: CASSLWLRADTQYF

size: NA
J: TRBJ2-7
V: TRBV3-1/TRBV3-2
D: TRBD2
DNA: TGTGCCAGCAGCCAAGATGGAAGACTAGCGGGGATACCCTACGAGCAGTACTTC
CDR3: CASSQDGRLAGIPYEQYF

size: NA
J: TRBJ2-7
V: TRBV28
D: NA
DNA: TGTGCCAGCAGTTCATCAGGGGAAGCCTACGAGCAGTACTTC
CDR3: CASSSSGEAYEQYF

size: NA
J: TRBJ2-5
V: TRBV12-5
D: TRBD2
DNA: TGTGCTAGTTTCCCGGGACTAGCGGGAGAGACCCAGTACTTC
CDR3: CASFPGLAGETQYF

size: NA
J: TRBJ2-2
V: TRBV24-1
D: NA
DNA: TGTGCCACCAGTGATCTCGGAAACACCGGGGAGCTGTTTTTT
CDR3: CATSDLGNTGELFF

size: NA
J: TRBJ1-2
V: TRBV4-3
D: NA
DNA: TGCGCCAGCAGCCAAGAATGGACTGGGGTTGGCTATGGCTACACCTTC
CDR3: CASSQEWTGVGYGYTF

size: NA
J: TRBJ2-7
V: TRBV11-3
D: TRBD2
DNA: TGTGCCAGCAGCTCGGCCGGGACTAGCGGCTACGAGCAGTACTTC
CDR3: CASSSAGTSGYEQYF

size: NA
J: TRBJ1-4
V: TRBV4-1
D: NA
DNA: TGCGCCAGCAGCCAAGAAGGGGGGGTAAGGACTAATGAAAAACTGTTTTTT
CDR3: CASSQEGGVRTNEKLFF

size: NA
J: TRBJ1-5
V: TRBV2
D: NA
DNA: TGTGCCAGCAGCCGACTAGGCGGTCAGCCCCAGCATTTT
CDR3: CASSRLGGQPQHF

size: NA
J: TRBJ2-2
V: TRBV15
D: NA
DNA: TGTGCCACCAGCATCGAAGAGGACACCGGGGAGCTGTTTTTT
CDR3: CATSIEEDTGELFF

size: NA
J: TRBJ2-1
V: TRBV4-3
D: NA
DNA: TGCGCCAGCAGCCAGAGACTGTCGACCGTAGGCCGGGGCAATGAGCAGTTCTTC
CDR3: CASSQRLSTVGRGNEQFF